This TCR beta chain was captured by sequencing in a study of glioma-infiltrating T cells. The CDR3 totals 16 residues. The V and J ends lost 1 base and 5 bases, in that order; junction bases with no gene match: 7. CDR1 is DFQATT, CDR2 SNEGSKA, per germline (reference sequence). Turning to this clonotype: The antigen remains unidentified.

TCR alpha and beta CDR3 regions were amplified from RNA using iRepertoire nested multiplex PCR. One-step reverse transcription and amplification started from approximately 100-400 ng of tissue mRNA or PBMC total RNA. Each CDR3 protein gets one entry after TCRdb re-called the multiplex PCR reads with MiXCR. The sample lists about 2,500 distinct CDR3 sequences; less than 70% were seen once. General observations from the study: Non-neoplastic patients had below-expected tissue-blood divergence, while all gliomas exceeded expectation. Only very few CDR3 sequences appeared in both tissue and blood.

Sequencing input: glioma tissue, nonneoplastic brain tissue, or PBMCs (not recorded which). This sequence was found in a human donor with low-grade glioma or glioblastoma, undergoing nonglioma brain surgery, or in good health (not recorded which). V gene TRBV20-1 combines with J gene TRBJ2-1; 11 nucleotides line up with TRBD2. The CDR3 bases are TGCAGTGCTAGAGTCAACCGGGGACTAGCGGACAATGAGCAGTTCTTC. The encoded protein is CSARVNRGLADNEQFF.